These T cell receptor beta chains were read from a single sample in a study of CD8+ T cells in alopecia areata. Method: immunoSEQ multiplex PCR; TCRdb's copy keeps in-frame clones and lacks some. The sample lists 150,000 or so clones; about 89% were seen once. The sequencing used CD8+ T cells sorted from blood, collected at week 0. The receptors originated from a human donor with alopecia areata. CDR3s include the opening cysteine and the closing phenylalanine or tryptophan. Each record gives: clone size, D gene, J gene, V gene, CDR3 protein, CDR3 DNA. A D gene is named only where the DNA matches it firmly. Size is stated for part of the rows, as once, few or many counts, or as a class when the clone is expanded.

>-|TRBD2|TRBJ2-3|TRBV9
CASSTGTSGVEDTQYF
TGTGCCAGCAGCACTGGGACTAGCGGGGTAGAAGATACGCAGTATTTT
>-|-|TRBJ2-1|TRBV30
CAWRTSTYNEQFF
TGTGCCTGGAGAACTAGCACCTACAATGAGCAGTTCTTC
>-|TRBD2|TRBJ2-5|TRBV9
CASSVGAGVAAVLQETQYF
TGTGCCAGCAGCGTTGGCGCGGGAGTGGCCGCTGTACTACAAGAGACCCAGTACTTC
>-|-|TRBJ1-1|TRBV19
CASSVSLNTEAFF
TGTGCCAGTAGTGTCAGCCTGAACACTGAAGCTTTCTTT
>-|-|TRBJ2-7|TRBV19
CASSNPRNSYEQYF
TGTGCCAGTAGTAACCCCCGGAATTCCTACGAGCAGTACTTC
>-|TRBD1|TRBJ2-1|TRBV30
CAWSGSTGGDYNEQFF
TGTGCCTGGAGTGGATCTACAGGGGGCGATTACAATGAGCAGTTCTTC
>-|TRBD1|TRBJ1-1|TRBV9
CASSQPRQGAARNTEAFF
TGTGCCAGCAGCCAACCGAGGCAGGGGGCCGCGAGGAACACTGAAGCTTTCTTT
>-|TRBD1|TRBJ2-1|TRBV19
CASSMVPGQGNNEQFF
TGTGCCAGTAGTATGGTCCCGGGACAGGGGAACAATGAGCAGTTCTTC
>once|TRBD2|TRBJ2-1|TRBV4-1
CASSQEATSGSWDEQFF
TGCGCCAGCAGCCAAGAGGCTACTAGCGGGAGCTGGGATGAGCAGTTCTTC
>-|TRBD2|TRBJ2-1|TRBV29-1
CSVRGTSGNNEQFF
TGCAGCGTGAGGGGGACTAGCGGGAACAATGAGCAGTTCTTC
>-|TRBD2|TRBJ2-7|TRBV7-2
CASSRRLAGGLPYEQYF
TGTGCCAGCAGCCGAAGACTAGCGGGGGGTCTTCCCTACGAGCAGTACTTC
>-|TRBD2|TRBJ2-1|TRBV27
CASAGLAGGPGSYNEQFF
TGTGCCAGCGCCGGACTAGCGGGAGGGCCGGGCTCCTACAATGAGCAGTTCTTC
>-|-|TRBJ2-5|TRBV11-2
CASAHTETQYF
TGTGCCAGCGCCCATACGGAGACCCAGTACTTC
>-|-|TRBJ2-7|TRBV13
CASSLAAATYEQYF
TGTGCCAGCAGCTTAGCAGCGGCTACCTACGAGCAGTACTTC
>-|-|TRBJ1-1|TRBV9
CASSVALMNTEAFF
TGTGCCAGCAGCGTAGCCCTGATGAACACTGAAGCTTTCTTT
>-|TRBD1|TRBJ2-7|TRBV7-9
CASSGQGSKYEQYF
TGTGCCAGCAGCGGACAGGGGAGTAAATACGAGCAGTACTTC
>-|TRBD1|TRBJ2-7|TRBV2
CASSEIPGQGNYEQYF
TGTGCCAGCAGTGAAATACCTGGACAGGGGAACTACGAGCAGTACTTC
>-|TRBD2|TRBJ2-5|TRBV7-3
CASSPGLAGGGETQYF
TGTGCCAGCAGCCCGGGACTAGCGGGAGGTGGTGAGACCCAGTACTTC
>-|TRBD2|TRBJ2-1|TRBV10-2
CASRASGPDNEQFF
TGCGCCAGCAGGGCTAGCGGTCCTGACAATGAGCAGTTCTTC
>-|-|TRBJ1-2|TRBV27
CASSLPGRGVDGYTF
TGTGCCAGCAGTTTACCGGGCAGGGGAGTGGATGGCTACACCTTC
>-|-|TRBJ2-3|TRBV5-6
CASRGARLAVDTQYF
TGTGCCAGCAGGGGGGCACGCCTAGCGGTCGATACGCAGTATTTT
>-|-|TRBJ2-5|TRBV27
CASSYPTTRETQYF
TGTGCCAGCAGTTACCCGACCACAAGGGAGACCCAGTACTTC
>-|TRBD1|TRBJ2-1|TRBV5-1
CASSSRDSSYNEQFF
TGCGCCAGCAGCTCACGGGACAGCTCCTACAATGAGCAGTTCTTC
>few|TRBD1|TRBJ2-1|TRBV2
CGRTGGYNEQFF
TGTGGTAGGACAGGTGGATACAATGAGCAGTTCTTC
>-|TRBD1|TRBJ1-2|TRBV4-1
CASSVQTGAGYGYTF
TGCGCCAGCAGCGTACAGACAGGGGCAGGCTATGGCTACACCTTC
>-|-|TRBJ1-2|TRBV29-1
CSVTWGIYGYTF
TGCAGCGTAACTTGGGGGATCTATGGCTACACCTTC
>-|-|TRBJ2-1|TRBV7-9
CASSLGSLGSDEQFF
TGTGCCAGCAGCTTAGGCTCCCTGGGGTCCGATGAGCAGTTCTTC